This entry lists 14 T cell receptor beta chains sequenced from one sample in a study of blood T cell repertoires in COVID-19. The repertoire was sequenced with immunoSEQ multiplex PCR; TCRdb's copy has only in-frame clones and lacks some. This sample has fewer than 350,000 clones; around four fifths occur once, and the top ten carry approximately 3.8%. The sample was peripheral blood. The receptor set was obtained from a woman aged 45-65 years with active or convalescent COVID-19.

This clone was seen a handful of times. The chain couples TRBV30 to TRBJ1-6; no definite D call. The CDR3 spans 14 residues. Trimming took 0 bases from V and 9 from J, leaving 12 bases between them. The germline V gene has CDR1 GTSNPN and CDR2 SVGIG (reference sequence). CDR3 DNA sequence: TGTGCCTGGAGTGTCGAGGGCGGAGGTTCACCCCTCCACTTT. It yields the protein CAWSVEGGGSPLHF.

The rearrangement uses TRBV5-6 and TRBJ2-2; 8 bases align to TRBD1. The CDR3 is 15 amino acids. Germline values: CDR1 SGHDT, CDR2 YYEEEE. Trimming cost V 5 bases and J 4 bases; bases outside gene matches: 7. In nucleotides, the CDR3 is TGTGCCAGCAGTTCCAGGGGGCGAGTCACCGGGGAGCTGTTTTTT. As protein: CASSSRGRVTGELFF.

This sequence joins TRBV4-1 and TRBJ2-1; 13 bases line up with TRBD2. The germline CDR1 and CDR2 sequences are MGHRA and YSYEKL. The CDR3 has 16 amino acids. V shed 6 bases and J 0 bases; nucleotides not matched to a gene: 2. CDR3 DNA sequence: TGCGCCAGCAGTCGGACTAGCGGGGGCTCCTACAATGAGCAGTTCTTC. Its translation is CASSRTSGGSYNEQFF.

The rearrangement joins TRBV7-6 to TRBJ2-7, with 10 positions matching TRBD2. The germline V gene has CDR1 SGHVS and CDR2 FNYEAQ. This CDR3 region has 16 residues. The V and J ends lost 5 bases and 5 bases, in that order; junction bases with no gene match: 12. The CDR3 spells CASSPLAGGHVNEQYF. The CDR3, as DNA: TGTGCCAGCAGCCCCTTAGCGGGAGGTCACGTCAACGAGCAGTACTTC.

The DNA of the CDR3 is TGTGCCAGCTCACCACCGAGCGTACTAGCTGGCTACACCTTC. It codes for CASSPPSVLAGYTF. The chain recombines TRBV18 with TRBJ1-2; D is ambiguous. The V and J ends lost 0 bases and 7 bases respectively, with 12 bases between them. CDR3 length equals 14 residues. Germline V lookup: CDR1 KGHSH, CDR2 LQKENI.

V and J are TRBV5-1 and TRBJ2-4; 9 positions match TRBD2. Looked up from germline, CDR1 is SGHRS and CDR2 is YFSETQ. There are 14 residues in the CDR3. V gave up 0 bases and J gave up 8 bases; unmatched junction bases: 3. CDR3 sequence reads: CASSLERGADIQYF. DNA for the CDR3: TGCGCCAGCAGCTTGGAGCGGGGGGCAGACATTCAGTACTTC.

The chain is built from TRBV30 and TRBJ1-1; D is undetermined. The V gene lost 2 bases and the J gene lost 0 bases, with 7 bases spanning the gap. The CDR3 has 13 residues. Germline V gives CDR1 GTSNPN, CDR2 SVGIG (reference sequence). CDR3 region: CAWSPLVNTEAFF. The CDR3 bases are TGTGCCTGGAGTCCCCTAGTGAACACTGAAGCTTTCTTT.

The chain links TRBV5-1 to TRBJ1-4; 7 bases are shared with TRBD1. Germline loops: CDR1 SGHRS, CDR2 YFSETQ. V lost 3 bases, J lost 0 bases, and 5 bases stayed unmatched. CDR3 length: 16 residues. In nucleotides, the CDR3 is TGCGCCAGCAGCTCCGGACAGGTTGCAACTAATGAAAAACTGTTTTTT. Its protein product is CASSSGQVATNEKLFF.

The rearrangement uses TRBV19 and TRBJ2-1, with 7 bases lining up with TRBD2. In germline, CDR1 is LNHDA, CDR2 SQIVND (reference sequence). J lost 2 bases, V lost 8 bases, and 9 bases had no gene match. The CDR3 contains 15 residues. The CDR3 bases are TGTGCCAGTGCGGGGGTGCTGAGCCCCTACAATGAGCAGTTCTTC. Protein: CASAGVLSPYNEQFF.

V is TRBV6-5 and J is TRBJ1-4; a weak D match, TRBD1 (5 bases). V was clipped by 8 bases and J by 6 bases, with 19 bases between them. This CDR3 contains 15 residues. In germline, CDR1 is MNHEY, CDR2 SVGAGI. This CDR3 is CASFDSGRDYEKLFF. CDR3 nucleotide sequence: TGTGCCAGCTTCGATTCAGGCAGGGATTATGAAAAACTGTTTTTT.

V is TRBV6-4 and J is TRBJ1-1; D not certain. The CDR3 runs 13 residues. The germline CDR1 and CDR2 sequences are MRHNA and SNTAGT. V lost 0 bases and J lost 8, with 10 bases in between. DNA of the CDR3: TGTGCCAGCAGTGACTCGACCGTAGCAGAAGCTTTCTTT. This gives the protein CASSDSTVAEAFF.

The V call is TRBV10-1, the J call TRBJ2-1; TRBD2 matches 10 bases. Unmatched junction bases numbered 7, after V lost 6 bases and J lost 5 bases. Germline V CDR1 and CDR2: WNHNN, SYGVQD (reference sequence). The CDR3 is 15 amino acids. The CDR3 DNA reads TGCGCCAGCAGCAGGACTAGCGGACCCGACAATGAGCAGTTCTTC. This sequence encodes CASSRTSGPDNEQFF.

J is TRBJ2-7 and V is TRBV7-8; a weak D match, TRBD1 (5 bases). The CDR3 totals 12 residues. V was clipped by 5 bases and J by 3 bases, with 8 bases between them. Germline CDR1 is SGHVS and CDR2 is FQNEAQ. CDR3 residues: CASSPGIYEQYF. The CDR3 DNA reads TGTGCCAGCAGCCCAGGGATCTACGAGCAGTACTTC.

The rearrangement uses TRBV5-6 and TRBJ1-1, with unresolved D. The V and J ends lost 6 bases and 1 base respectively, with 13 bases between them. Looked up from germline, CDR1 is SGHDT and CDR2 is YYEEEE. The CDR3 runs 14 residues. The CDR3 nucleotides are TGTGCCAGCACCTCCTTCCCGGGGAACACTGAAGCTTTCTTT. This sequence encodes CASTSFPGNTEAFF. The full variable domain, in which reference TRBV5-6 and TRBJ1-1 provide the parts outside the CDR3, is DAGVTQSPTHLIKTRGQQVTLRCSPKSGHDTVSWYQQALGQGPQFIFQYYEEEERQRGNFPDRFSGHQFPNYSSELNVNALLLGDSALYLCASTSFPGNTEAFFGQGTRLTVV.